This TCR beta chain stems from a study of T cell clones after liver transplantation. Overall study: A pre-transplant mixed lymphocyte reaction with TCRbeta sequencing defined graft-donor-reactive clones followed in post-transplant blood. Three of the eight recipients were HCV-positive; the rest had non-autoimmune, non-viral transplant indications. Draws occurred before transplant, before withdrawal, and after complete or failed withdrawal.

Clones were sequenced by immunoSEQ multiplex PCR, and TCRdb holds only the in-frame ones, with some missing. Counted here are tens of thousands of clones, over 85% occurring once; the ten biggest clones make up less than 3.5%. There are 14 residues in the CDR3. Germline lookup yields CDR1 SGHRS and CDR2 YFSETQ. V gave up 4 bases and J gave up 6 bases; unmatched junction bases: 7. V usage is TRBV5-1 and J usage is TRBJ1-2; 9 nucleotides line up with TRBD1. The material was CD4+ T cells from blood, obtained before liver transplant. This sequence originates from a human donor who received a liver transplant. Here the CDR3 DNA reads TGCGCCAGCAGCCCACAGGGGGCGCGTCATGGCTACACCTTC. The encoded protein is CASSPQGARHGYTF.